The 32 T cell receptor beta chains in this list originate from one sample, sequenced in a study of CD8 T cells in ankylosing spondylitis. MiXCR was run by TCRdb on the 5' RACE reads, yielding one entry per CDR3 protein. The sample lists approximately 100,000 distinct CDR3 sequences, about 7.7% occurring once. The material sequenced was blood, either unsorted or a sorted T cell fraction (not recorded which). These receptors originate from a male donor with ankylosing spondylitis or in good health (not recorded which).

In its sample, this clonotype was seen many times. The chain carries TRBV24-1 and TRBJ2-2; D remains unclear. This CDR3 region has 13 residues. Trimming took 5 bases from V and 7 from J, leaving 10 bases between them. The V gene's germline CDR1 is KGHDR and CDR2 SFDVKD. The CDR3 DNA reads TGTGCCACCAGTGGTAGGGCCGGCGGGGAGCTGTTTTTT. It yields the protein CATSGRAGGELFF.

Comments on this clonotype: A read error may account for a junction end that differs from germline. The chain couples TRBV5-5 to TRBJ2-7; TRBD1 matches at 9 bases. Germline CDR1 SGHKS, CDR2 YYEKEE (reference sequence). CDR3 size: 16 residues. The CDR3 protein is CTSTFGWNRGHHEQYF. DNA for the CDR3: TGTACCAGCACTTTTGGGTGGAACAGGGGGCACCACGAGCAGTACTTC.

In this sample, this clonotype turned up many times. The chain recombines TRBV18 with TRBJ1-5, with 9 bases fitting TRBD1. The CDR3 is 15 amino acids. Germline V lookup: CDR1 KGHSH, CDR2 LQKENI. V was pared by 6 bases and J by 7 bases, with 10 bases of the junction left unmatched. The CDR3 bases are TGTGCCAGCTCCCTCAAACAGGGGGCCGGACAGCCCCAGCATTTT. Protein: CASSLKQGAGQPQHF.

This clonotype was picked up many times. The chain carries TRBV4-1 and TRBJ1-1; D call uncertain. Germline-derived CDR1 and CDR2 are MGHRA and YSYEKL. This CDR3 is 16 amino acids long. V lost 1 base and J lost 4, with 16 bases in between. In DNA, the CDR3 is TGCGCCAGCAGCCAAGCGAAAATCCCTCTTCGCACTGAAGCTTTCTTT. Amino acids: CASSQAKIPLRTEAFF.

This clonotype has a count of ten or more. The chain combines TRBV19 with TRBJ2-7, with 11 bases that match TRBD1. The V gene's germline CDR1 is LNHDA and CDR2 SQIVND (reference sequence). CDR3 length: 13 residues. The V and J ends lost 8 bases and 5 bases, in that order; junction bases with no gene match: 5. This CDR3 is CASYGQGADEQYF. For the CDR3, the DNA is TGTGCCAGTTACGGACAGGGGGCCGACGAGCAGTACTTC.

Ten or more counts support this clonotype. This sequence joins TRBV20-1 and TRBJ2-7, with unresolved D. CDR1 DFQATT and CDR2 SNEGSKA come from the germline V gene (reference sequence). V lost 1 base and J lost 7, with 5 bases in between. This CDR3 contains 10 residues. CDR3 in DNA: TGCAGTGCTAGAGGGAGAGAGCAGTACTTC. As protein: CSARGREQYF.

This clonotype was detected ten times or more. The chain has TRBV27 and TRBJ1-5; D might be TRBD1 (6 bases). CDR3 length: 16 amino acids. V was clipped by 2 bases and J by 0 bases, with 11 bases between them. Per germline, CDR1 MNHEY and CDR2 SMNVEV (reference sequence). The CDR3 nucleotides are TGTGCCAGCAGTTTAAGGGGGACTCATAGCAATCAGCCCCAGCATTTT. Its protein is CASSLRGTHSNQPQHF.

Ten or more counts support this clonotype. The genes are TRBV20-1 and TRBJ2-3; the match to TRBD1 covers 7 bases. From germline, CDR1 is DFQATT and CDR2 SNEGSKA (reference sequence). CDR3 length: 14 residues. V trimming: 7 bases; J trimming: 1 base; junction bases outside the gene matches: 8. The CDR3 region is CSGIDRAGTDTQYF. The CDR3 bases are TGCAGTGGAATCGACAGGGCAGGCACAGATACGCAGTATTTT.

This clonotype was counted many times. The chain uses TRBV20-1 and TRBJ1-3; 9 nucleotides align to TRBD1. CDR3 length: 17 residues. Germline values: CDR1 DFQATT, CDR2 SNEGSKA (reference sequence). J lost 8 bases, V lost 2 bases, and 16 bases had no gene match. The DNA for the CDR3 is TGCAGTGCTAGACCCTCTTGGACAGGGGCCGATGGCCACACCATATATTTT. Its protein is CSARPSWTGADGHTIYF.

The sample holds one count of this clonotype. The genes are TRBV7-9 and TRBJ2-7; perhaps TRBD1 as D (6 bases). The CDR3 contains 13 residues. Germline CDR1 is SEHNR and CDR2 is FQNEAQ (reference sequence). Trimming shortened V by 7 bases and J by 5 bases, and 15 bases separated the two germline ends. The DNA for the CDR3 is TGTGCCAGCAACACAGGGCCTGGAAACGAGCAGTACTTC. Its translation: CASNTGPGNEQYF.

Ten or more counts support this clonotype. CDR3 DNA: TGTGCCAGCAGTTTCCCGAGGGAGGTTAACTATGGCTACACCTTC. It codes for CASSFPREVNYGYTF. The V call is TRBV12-3 or TRBV12-4, the J call TRBJ1-2; D is unresolved. Trimming cost V 3 bases and J 1 base, with 12 bases left between them. The length of the CDR3 is 15 residues.

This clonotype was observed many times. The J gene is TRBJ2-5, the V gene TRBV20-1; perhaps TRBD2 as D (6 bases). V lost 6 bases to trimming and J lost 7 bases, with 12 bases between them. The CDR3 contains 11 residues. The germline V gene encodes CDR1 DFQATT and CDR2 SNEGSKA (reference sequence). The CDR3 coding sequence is TGCAGTGCAATAGCGGTGGGGACCCAGTACTTC. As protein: CSAIAVGTQYF.

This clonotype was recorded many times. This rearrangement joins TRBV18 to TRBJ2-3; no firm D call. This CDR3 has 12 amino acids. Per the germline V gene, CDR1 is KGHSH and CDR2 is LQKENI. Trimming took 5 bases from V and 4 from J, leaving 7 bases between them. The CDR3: CASSTNSDTQYF. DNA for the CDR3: TGTGCCAGCTCAACGAACTCAGATACGCAGTATTTT.

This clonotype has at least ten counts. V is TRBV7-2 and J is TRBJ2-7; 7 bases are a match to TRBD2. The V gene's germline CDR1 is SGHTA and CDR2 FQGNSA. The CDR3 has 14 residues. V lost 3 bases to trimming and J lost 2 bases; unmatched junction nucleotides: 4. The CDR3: CASSFGRETYEQYF. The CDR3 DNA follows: TGTGCCAGCAGCTTTGGGCGGGAGACCTACGAGCAGTACTTC.

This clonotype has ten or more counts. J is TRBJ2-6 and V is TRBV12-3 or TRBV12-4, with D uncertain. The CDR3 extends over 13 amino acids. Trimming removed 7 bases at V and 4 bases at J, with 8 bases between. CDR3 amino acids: CASTDPGANVLTF. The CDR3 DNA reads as TGTGCCAGCACTGATCCCGGGGCCAACGTCCTGACTTTC.

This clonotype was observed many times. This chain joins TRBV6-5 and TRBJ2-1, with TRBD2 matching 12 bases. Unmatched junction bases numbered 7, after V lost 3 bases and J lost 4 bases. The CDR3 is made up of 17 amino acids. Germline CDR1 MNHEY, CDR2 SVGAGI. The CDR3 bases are TGTGCCAGCAGTTATGCTAGCGGGGGGGCTACGTACAATGAGCAGTTCTTC. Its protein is CASSYASGGATYNEQFF.

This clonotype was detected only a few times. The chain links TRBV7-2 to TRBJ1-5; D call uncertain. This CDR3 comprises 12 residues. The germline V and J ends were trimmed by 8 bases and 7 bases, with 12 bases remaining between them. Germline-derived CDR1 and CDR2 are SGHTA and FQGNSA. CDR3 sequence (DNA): TGTGCCAGCGGGGTAGTTAACCAGCCCCAGCATTTT. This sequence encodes CASGVVNQPQHF.

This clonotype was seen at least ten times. In nucleotides, the CDR3 is TGCAGCGTTCAGGGGCGATACACTGAAGCTTTCTTT. Translated, it gives CSVQGRYTEAFF. This chain uses TRBV29-1 with TRBJ1-1; perhaps TRBD1 as D (6 bases). Germline V gives CDR1 SQVTM, CDR2 ANQGSEA. Trimming removed 5 bases from V and 3 bases from J, with 10 bases in between. The CDR3 length is 12 residues.

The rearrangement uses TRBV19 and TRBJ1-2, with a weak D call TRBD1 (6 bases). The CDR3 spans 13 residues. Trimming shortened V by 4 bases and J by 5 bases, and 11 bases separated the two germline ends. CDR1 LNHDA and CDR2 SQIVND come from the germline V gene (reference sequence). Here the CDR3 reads CASSTRTAYGYTF. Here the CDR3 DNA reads TGTGCCAGTAGTACCCGGACAGCGTATGGCTACACCTTC. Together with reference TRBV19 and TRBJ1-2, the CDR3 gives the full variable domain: DGGITQSPKYLFRKEGQNVTLSCEQNLNHDAMYWYRQDPGQGLRLIYYSQIVNDFQKGDIAEGYSVSREKKESFPLTVTSAQKNPTAFYLCASSTRTAYGYTFGSGTRLTVV.

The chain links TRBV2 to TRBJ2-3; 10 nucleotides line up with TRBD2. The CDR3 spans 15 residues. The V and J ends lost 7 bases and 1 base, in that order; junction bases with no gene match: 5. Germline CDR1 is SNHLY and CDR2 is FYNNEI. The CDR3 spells CASNFLAGGTDTQYF. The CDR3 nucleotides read TGTGCCAGCAACTTCCTAGCGGGGGGCACAGATACGCAGTATTTT.

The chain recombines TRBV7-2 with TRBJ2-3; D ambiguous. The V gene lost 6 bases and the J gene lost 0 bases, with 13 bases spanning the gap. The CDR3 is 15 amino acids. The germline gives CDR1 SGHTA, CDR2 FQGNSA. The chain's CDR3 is CASRLRLSSTDTQYF. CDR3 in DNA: TGTGCCAGCAGGCTTAGACTGTCGAGCACAGATACGCAGTATTTT.

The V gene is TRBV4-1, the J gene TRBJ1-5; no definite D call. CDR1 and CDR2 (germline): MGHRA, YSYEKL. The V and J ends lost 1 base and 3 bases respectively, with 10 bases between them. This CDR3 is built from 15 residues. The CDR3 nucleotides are TGCGCCAGCAGCCAAGCGGCCGCGGTCAATCAGCCCCAGCATTTT. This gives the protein CASSQAAAVNQPQHF.

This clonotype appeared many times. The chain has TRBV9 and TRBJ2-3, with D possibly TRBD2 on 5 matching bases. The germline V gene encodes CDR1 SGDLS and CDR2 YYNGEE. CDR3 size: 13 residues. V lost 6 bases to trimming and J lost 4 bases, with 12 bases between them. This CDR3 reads CASKGEGPDTQYF. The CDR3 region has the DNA TGTGCCAGCAAGGGAGAGGGCCCAGATACGCAGTATTTT.

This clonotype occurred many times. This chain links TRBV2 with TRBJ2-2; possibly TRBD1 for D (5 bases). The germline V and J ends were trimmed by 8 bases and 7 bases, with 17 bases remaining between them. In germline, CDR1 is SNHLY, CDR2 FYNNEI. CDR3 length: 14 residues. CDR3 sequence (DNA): TGTGCCAGCTCCCTGGTGGGGCGTGGCGGGGAGCTGTTTTTT. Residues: CASSLVGRGGELFF. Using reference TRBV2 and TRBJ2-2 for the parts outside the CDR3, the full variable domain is EPEVTQTPSHQVTQMGQEVILRCVPISNHLYFYWYRQILGQKVEFLVSFYNNEISEKSEIFDDQFSVERPDGSNFTLKIRSTKLEDSAMYFCASSLVGRGGELFFGEGSRLTVL.

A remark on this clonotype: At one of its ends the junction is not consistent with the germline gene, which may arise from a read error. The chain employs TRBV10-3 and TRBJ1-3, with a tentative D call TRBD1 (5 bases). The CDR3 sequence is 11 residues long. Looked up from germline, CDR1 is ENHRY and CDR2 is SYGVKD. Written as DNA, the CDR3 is TGTGCCATCAGTTCCGCGGACACCACATATTTT. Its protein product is CAISSADTTYF.

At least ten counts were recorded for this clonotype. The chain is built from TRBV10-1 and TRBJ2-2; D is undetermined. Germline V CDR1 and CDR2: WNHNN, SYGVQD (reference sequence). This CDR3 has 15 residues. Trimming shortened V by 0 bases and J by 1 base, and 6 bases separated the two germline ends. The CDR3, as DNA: TGCGCCAGCAGTGAGTCGGGGAAGAACACCGGGGAGCTGTTTTTT. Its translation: CASSESGKNTGELFF.

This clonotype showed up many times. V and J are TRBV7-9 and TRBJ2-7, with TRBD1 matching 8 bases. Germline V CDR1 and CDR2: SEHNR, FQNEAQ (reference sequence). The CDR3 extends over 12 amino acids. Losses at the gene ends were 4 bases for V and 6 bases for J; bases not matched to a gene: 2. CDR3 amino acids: CASSSGTGEQYF. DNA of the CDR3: TGTGCCAGCAGCTCAGGGACAGGCGAGCAGTACTTC. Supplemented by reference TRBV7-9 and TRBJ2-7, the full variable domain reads DTGVSQNPRHKITKRGQNVTFRCDPISEHNRLYWYRQTLGQGPEFLTYFQNEAQLEKSRLLSDRFSAERPKGSFSTLEIQRTEQGDSAMYLCASSSGTGEQYFGPGTRLTVT.

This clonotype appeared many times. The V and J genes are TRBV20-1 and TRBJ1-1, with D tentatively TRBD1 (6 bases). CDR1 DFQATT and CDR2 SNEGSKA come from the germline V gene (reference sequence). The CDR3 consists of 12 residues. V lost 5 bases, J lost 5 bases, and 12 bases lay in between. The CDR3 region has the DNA TGCAGTGCTGAGGGGGTAGGGACTGAAGCTTTCTTT. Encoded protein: CSAEGVGTEAFF.

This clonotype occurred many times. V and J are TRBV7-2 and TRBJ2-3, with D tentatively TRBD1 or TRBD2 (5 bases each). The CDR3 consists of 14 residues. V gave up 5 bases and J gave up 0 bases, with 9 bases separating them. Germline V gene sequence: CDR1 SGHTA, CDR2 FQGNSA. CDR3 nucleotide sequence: TGTGCCAGCAGCCCGGGACCCAGCACAGATACGCAGTATTTT. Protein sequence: CASSPGPSTDTQYF.

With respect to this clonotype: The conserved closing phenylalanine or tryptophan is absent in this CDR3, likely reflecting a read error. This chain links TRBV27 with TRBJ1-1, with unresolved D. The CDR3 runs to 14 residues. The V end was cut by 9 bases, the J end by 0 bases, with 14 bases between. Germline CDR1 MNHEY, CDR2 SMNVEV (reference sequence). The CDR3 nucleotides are TGTGCCAGTAGTCGGCGGCTAGTGAACACTGAAGCTTTCCTT. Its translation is CASSRRLVNTEAFL.

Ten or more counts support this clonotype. The DNA for the CDR3 is TGCAGTGCTAGAGCGACTAGCCCCGGGGAGCTGTTTTTT. This encodes CSARATSPGELFF. The genes are TRBV20-1 and TRBJ2-2, with TRBD2 matching 7 bases. The CDR3 is made up of 13 amino acids. The germline V gene encodes CDR1 DFQATT and CDR2 SNEGSKA (reference sequence). V lost 1 base, J lost 6 bases, and 2 bases stayed unmatched.

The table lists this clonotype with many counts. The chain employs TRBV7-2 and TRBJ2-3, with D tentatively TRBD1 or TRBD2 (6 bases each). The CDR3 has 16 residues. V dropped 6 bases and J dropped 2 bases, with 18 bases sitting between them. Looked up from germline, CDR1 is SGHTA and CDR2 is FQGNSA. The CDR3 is CASRPFGGASTDTQYF. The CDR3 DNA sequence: TGTGCCAGCAGACCCTTCGGGGGCGCTTCCACAGATACGCAGTATTTT.